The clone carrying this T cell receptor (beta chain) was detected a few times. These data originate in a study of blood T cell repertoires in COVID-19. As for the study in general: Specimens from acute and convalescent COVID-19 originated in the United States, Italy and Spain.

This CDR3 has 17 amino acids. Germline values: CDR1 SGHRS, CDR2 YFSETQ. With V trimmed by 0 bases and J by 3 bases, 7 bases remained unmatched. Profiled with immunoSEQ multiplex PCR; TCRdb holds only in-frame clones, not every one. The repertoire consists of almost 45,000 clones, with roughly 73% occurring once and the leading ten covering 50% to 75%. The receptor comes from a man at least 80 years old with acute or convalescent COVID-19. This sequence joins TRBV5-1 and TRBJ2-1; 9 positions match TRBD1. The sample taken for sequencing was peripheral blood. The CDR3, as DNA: TGCGCCAGCAGCTTGGGTAGAGCGGGACAGGGCTACAATGAGCAGTTCTTC. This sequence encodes CASSLGRAGQGYNEQFF.